One T cell receptor beta chain is described in this entry. Its antigen is not known. This entry comes from a study of T cell responses to AZD1222 COVID-19 vaccine. Study-wide points: Only 5 or 6 AZD1222 recipients were seropositive at baseline. Regions 160-218 and 743-854 dominated among vaccine-associated CD4 TCRs spanning spike.

The method was immunoSEQ multiplex PCR; TCRdb's version includes in-frame clones alone and lacks a portion of them. The profile covers about 100,000 clones, with about 90% appearing a single time and about 5% taken by the ten largest. V lost 7 bases and J 1 base, leaving 17 bases between the germline ends. From germline, CDR1 is SNHLY and CDR2 FYNNEI. The CDR3 has 16 residues. This material consisted of peripheral blood, taken 28 days after the second AZD1222 dose. This sequence was found in an adult who received the AZD1222 COVID-19 vaccine. The chain carries TRBV2 and TRBJ1-5, with no clear D. In DNA, the CDR3 is TGTGCCAGCACCCCTAAGGAGGGATTCAGCAATCAGCCCCAGCATTTT. It is translated as CASTPKEGFSNQPQHF.